This T cell receptor beta chain was captured by sequencing in a study of blood T cell repertoires in COVID-19. On the study more broadly: Both acute and convalescent COVID-19 samples were obtained from the United States, Italy and Spain. Sample material is recorded as cDNA or gDNA derived from T cells, B-cell-depleted T cells, or PBMCs.

The CDR3 consists of 12 residues. The germline V gene encodes CDR1 LGHNA and CDR2 YSLEER. The V and J ends lost 5 bases and 4 bases respectively, with 8 bases between them. Original processing notes: By means of reference gene primer amplification, nucleated cell counts were estimated. This table comes from immunoSEQ multiplex PCR, and its TCRdb copy is limited to in-frame clones, with some not included. V, J and clone size were drawn from that table, and D and trimming were deduced from the DNA. The table records 150,000 to 200,000 clones, about 80% of them present only once. This chain links TRBV4-3 with TRBJ1-2; tentatively, D is TRBD1 (6 bases). Sequenced material: peripheral blood. The clonotype comes from a man aged 60-69 years with acute or convalescent COVID-19. CDR3 bases: TGCGCCAGCAGCGTACAGGGCTATGGCTACACCTTC. It yields the protein CASSVQGYGYTF.